Shown below are 21 T cell receptor beta chains from a single sample sequenced in a study of T cell changes during pregnancy in multiple sclerosis. Measured with immunoSEQ multiplex PCR; TCRdb has only the in-frame clones, and not every one. The sample includes some 57,000 clones, less than 95% of them seen just once. The source was CD4+ T cells from peripheral blood mononuclear cells, collected after pregnancy. The receptor set was obtained from a female donor in good health, enrolled as a control in a pregnancy study.

This clone was detected once. In DNA, the CDR3 is TGTGCCAGTAGTACCCGAGGTGCGGGGGGGGCCTACAATGAGCAGTTCTTC. Its protein is CASSTRGAGGAYNEQFF. This chain joins TRBV19 and TRBJ2-1, with 9 bases that match TRBD2. V was pared by 4 bases and J by 2 bases, with 9 bases of the junction left unmatched. In germline, CDR1 is LNHDA, CDR2 SQIVND (reference sequence). The CDR3 is made up of 17 amino acids.

The V and J genes are TRBV7-9 and TRBJ2-2; a weak D match, TRBD1 (5 bases). Germline CDR1 is SEHNR and CDR2 is FQNEAQ (reference sequence). Trimming left V 2 bases short and J 2 bases short, with 18 bases between. The CDR3 spans 18 residues. CDR3 in DNA: TGTGCCAGCAGCTTAACCCGTCTAGGGGCCCTAAACACCGGGGAGCTGTTTTTT. It codes for CASSLTRLGALNTGELFF.

In its sample, this clone was seen once. The rearrangement joins TRBV18 to TRBJ1-1, with 9 bases lining up with TRBD1. There are 14 residues in the CDR3. Germline CDR1 is KGHSH and CDR2 is LQKENI. Trimming removed 6 bases from V and 7 bases from J; junction bases left unmatched: 9. CDR3 sequence (DNA): TGTGCCAGCTCTCAATACAGGGGGCAGGGTGAAGCTTTCTTT. It translates to CASSQYRGQGEAFF.

The J gene is TRBJ1-1, the V gene TRBV30, with D tentatively TRBD1 (5 bases). Trimming stripped 0 bases from V and 1 base from J, with 9 bases between. Germline V CDR1 and CDR2: GTSNPN, SVGIG (reference sequence). This CDR3 spans 14 amino acids. The CDR3 here is CAWSVRGGNTEAFF. CDR3 sequence (DNA): TGTGCCTGGAGTGTACGGGGGGGGAACACTGAAGCTTTCTTT.

The rearrangement links TRBV18 to TRBJ2-1; a possible D gene is TRBD1 (6 bases). Germline V gene lookup returns CDR1 KGHSH and CDR2 LQKENI. V gave up 2 bases and J gave up 6 bases, with 11 bases separating them. This CDR3 is built from 14 residues. The CDR3 nucleotides read TGTGCCAGCTCACCAACCACAGGGTCCAATGAGCAGTTCTTC. Translated: CASSPTTGSNEQFF.

The chain links TRBV4-1 to TRBJ2-7; no definite D call. This CDR3 spans 14 amino acids. Germline values: CDR1 MGHRA, CDR2 YSYEKL. V was trimmed by 0 bases and J by 6 bases, leaving 12 bases between them. As DNA, the CDR3 is TGCGCCAGCAGCCAAGATTATCGGGTTTCCGAGCAGTACTTC. Translating it yields CASSQDYRVSEQYF.

This chain connects TRBV5-8 to TRBJ2-1; 7 bases match TRBD2. CDR3 length: 15 amino acids. Germline V gene sequence: CDR1 SGHTS, CDR2 YDEGEE. V shed 2 bases, J shed 0 bases, and the junction held 2 bases outside the gene matches. CDR3 residues: CASSLGTTSYNEQFF. The DNA of the CDR3 is TGTGCCAGCAGCTTAGGGACTACCTCCTACAATGAGCAGTTCTTC.

The chain links TRBV5-4 to TRBJ1-2; 9 nucleotides match TRBD1. The V gene's germline CDR1 is SGHNT and CDR2 YYREEE (reference sequence). J gave up 7 bases and V 9 bases, and 10 bases lay outside the gene matches. The length of the CDR3 is 13 residues. The DNA for the CDR3 is TGTGCCACCAAAACAGGGGGCGCGGGTGGCTACACCTTC. Translated, it gives CATKTGGAGGYTF.

This CDR3 is CASSLDRVNTGELFF. CDR3 coding DNA: TGCGCCAGCAGCTTGGACAGGGTTAACACCGGGGAGCTGTTTTTT. V usage is TRBV5-1 and J usage is TRBJ2-2; weak D call: TRBD1 (6 bases). From germline, CDR1 is SGHRS and CDR2 YFSETQ. The CDR3 totals 15 residues. Deletions cut 0 bases from V and 2 bases from J, with 8 bases between.

Remarks on this clone: Other nucleotide sequences from this sample produce the same CDR3. The chain links TRBV7-9 to TRBJ1-1; D gene uncertain. V dropped 1 base and J dropped 4 bases, with 10 bases sitting between them. Germline V gene sequence: CDR1 SEHNR, CDR2 FQNEAQ (reference sequence). The CDR3 totals 14 residues. The CDR3 coding sequence is TGTGCCAGCAGCTTAGGAGGGTTAGGCACTGAAGCTTTCTTT. This sequence encodes CASSLGGLGTEAFF. Together with reference TRBV7-9 and TRBJ1-1, the CDR3 gives the full variable domain: DTGVSQNPRHKITKRGQNVTFRCDPISEHNRLYWYRQTLGQGPEFLTYFQNEAQLEKSRLLSDRFSAERPKGSFSTLEIQRTEQGDSAMYLCASSLGGLGTEAFFGQGTRLTVV.

CDR3: CASSLGADEQFF. CDR3 nucleotides: TGTGCCAGCAGCTTAGGGGCCGATGAGCAGTTCTTC. This sequence joins TRBV11-2 and TRBJ2-1; D is uncertain. CDR1 and CDR2 (germline): SGHAT, FQNNGV. The CDR3 spans 12 residues. With 1 base removed from V and 8 bases from J, the gap between germline ends came to 6 bases.

J is TRBJ2-7 and V is TRBV27; possible D gene TRBD1, 5 bases. The CDR3 totals 15 residues. The germline V gene has CDR1 MNHEY and CDR2 SMNVEV (reference sequence). V dropped 3 bases and J dropped 2 bases, with 14 bases sitting between them. CDR3 sequence reads: CASSFGVGEAYEQYF. The CDR3 DNA follows: TGTGCCAGCAGTTTTGGGGTAGGGGAAGCCTACGAGCAGTACTTC.

The chain uses TRBV7-6 and TRBJ2-1; 10 positions match TRBD2. CDR1 is SGHVS and CDR2 is FNYEAQ in the germline V gene. The CDR3 is made up of 15 amino acids. V gave up 4 bases and J gave up 7 bases; unmatched junction bases: 7. CDR3 in amino acids: CASSWGLARKNEQFF. In nucleotides, the CDR3 is TGTGCCAGCAGCTGGGGACTAGCGAGGAAAAATGAGCAGTTCTTC.

J is TRBJ2-1 and V is TRBV5-1, with TRBD2 identical over 8 bases. V lost 4 bases and J lost 2; bases outside the gene matches: 5. Germline V lookup: CDR1 SGHRS, CDR2 YFSETQ. This CDR3 is 15 amino acids long. The CDR3 loop is CASSQAGAPYNEQFF. CDR3 DNA sequence: TGCGCCAGCAGCCAAGCGGGGGCGCCCTACAATGAGCAGTTCTTC.

The V call is TRBV7-9, the J call TRBJ1-4, with TRBD1 as a possible D gene (6 bases). The V end was cut by 5 bases, the J end by 5 bases, with 12 bases between. The CDR3 sequence is 14 residues long. Per the germline V gene, CDR1 is SEHNR and CDR2 is FQNEAQ (reference sequence). This chain's CDR3 is CASSATGVNEKLFF. The CDR3, as DNA: TGTGCCAGCAGCGCGACAGGCGTGAATGAAAAACTGTTTTTT.

This clone was picked up a small number of times. The V gene is TRBV5-8, the J gene TRBJ1-2, with 9 bases aligning to TRBD1. CDR1 SGHTS and CDR2 YDEGEE come from the germline V gene. There are 15 residues in the CDR3. Trimming took 4 bases from V and 7 from J; bases not matched to a gene: 11. CDR3: CASSHLQGAPGGYTF. The CDR3 DNA reads as TGTGCCAGCAGCCACTTACAGGGGGCGCCGGGTGGCTACACCTTC.

This chain joins TRBV4-1 and TRBJ1-5, with D possibly being TRBD1 (6 bases). CDR3 length equals 16 residues. V lost 3 bases and J 0 bases, leaving 12 bases between the germline ends. Germline CDR1 MGHRA, CDR2 YSYEKL. CDR3 loop: CASSHSGQYSNQPQHF. In DNA form, the CDR3 reads TGCGCCAGCAGCCATTCAGGACAGTATAGCAATCAGCCCCAGCATTTT.

The chain couples TRBV7-3 to TRBJ1-1; TRBD1 agrees at 9 bases. This CDR3 has 16 residues. Per germline, CDR1 SGHTA and CDR2 FQGTGA. J gave up 1 base and V 6 bases, and 9 bases lay outside the gene matches. CDR3: CASSRRTGEWNTEAFF. The CDR3 DNA reads TGTGCCAGCAGTCGCCGGACAGGGGAATGGAACACTGAAGCTTTCTTT.

The chain combines TRBV5-1 with TRBJ2-7; D may be TRBD2 (7 bases). Germline V gene data show CDR1 as SGHRS and CDR2 as YFSETQ. Trimming shortened V by 3 bases and J by 3 bases, and 13 bases separated the two germline ends. The CDR3 contains 14 residues. The CDR3 coding sequence is TGCGCCAGCAGCTGGGGGGGCGGGATCTACGAGCAGTACTTC. It encodes CASSWGGGIYEQYF.

This clone was counted a single time. V usage is TRBV5-1 and J usage is TRBJ2-1; 12 nucleotides align to TRBD2. CDR1 is SGHRS and CDR2 is YFSETQ in the germline V gene. V lost 5 bases, J lost 7 bases, and 7 bases stayed unmatched. The CDR3 spans 15 residues. This CDR3 reads CASSPAGTSGNEQFF. CDR3 nucleotide sequence: TGCGCCAGCAGTCCTGCCGGGACTAGCGGGAATGAGCAGTTCTTC.

This sequence joins TRBV19 and TRBJ2-7; 7 bases are shared with TRBD2. Per the germline V gene, CDR1 is LNHDA and CDR2 is SQIVND (reference sequence). Losses at the gene ends were 6 bases for V and 0 bases for J; bases not matched to a gene: 8. The CDR3 extends over 15 amino acids. CDR3 nucleotides: TGTGCCAGTAGGCGAGGACTAGAATCCTCCTACGAGCAGTACTTC. Its translation is CASRRGLESSYEQYF.